Listed below are T cell receptor beta chains from one sample, sequenced in a study of T cells in Graves' hyperthyroidism and ophthalmopathy. Each CDR3 protein gets one entry after TCRdb re-called the multiplex PCR reads with MiXCR. The repertoire includes about 480,000 distinct CDR3 sequences, around an eighth of them detected once, and around a sixth sits in the top ten. The source material was blood. The receptor source for this set is a woman between 18 and 30 years old with Graves' hyperthyroidism. CDR3s include the opening cysteine and the closing phenylalanine or tryptophan. D genes are given only for firm matches. Clone size appears in some rows only: once, few, many, or a class for an expanded clone.

clone_size,v_call,j_call,d_call,cdr3_aa,cdr3_nt
NA,TRBV29-1,TRBJ2-7,TRBD1,CSVEDRGRRYEQYF,TGCAGCGTTGAAGATAGGGGGCGGAGGTACGAGCAGTACTTC
many,TRBV5-1,TRBJ2-2,TRBD2,CASRSLAGEPGELFF,TGCGCCAGCAGGTCGTTAGCGGGAGAACCAGGGGAGCTGTTTTTT
many,TRBV14,TRBJ2-1,NA,CASSQGSASEQFF,TGTGCCAGCAGCCAAGGCTCGGCGAGTGAGCAGTTCTTC
many,TRBV11-2,TRBJ2-3,TRBD2,CASSLVGGQEDTQYF,TGTGCCAGCAGCTTAGTGGGAGGGCAAGAAGATACGCAGTATTTT
NA,TRBV28,TRBJ2-1,TRBD2,CASSAGGVHNEQFF,TGTGCCAGCAGTGCGGGAGGAGTCCACAATGAGCAGTTCTTC
NA,TRBV30,TRBJ2-1,TRBD2,CAWSGTSYNEQLF,TGTGCCTGGAGTGGGACTAGCTACAATGAGCAGCTCTTC
few,TRBV2,TRBJ1-6,NA,CASVWGGSPLYF,TGTGCCAGCGTGTGGGGGGGCTCACCCCTCTACTTT
many,TRBV10-3,TRBJ2-7,NA,CAISELLGPPKNEQYF,TGTGCCATCAGTGAGCTGCTTGGCCCCCCTAAGAACGAGCAGTACTTC
many,TRBV10-1,TRBJ2-7,NA,CASSAGYWGEQYF,TGCGCCAGCAGTGCGGGGTACTGGGGCGAGCAGTACTTC
NA,TRBV3-1,TRBJ2-3,NA,CASSQDPPGARDTQYF,TGTGCCAGCAGCCAAGATCCGCCGGGAGCCAGGGATACGCAGTATTTT
NA,TRBV2,TRBJ2-1,TRBD2,CASSTSDEQFF,TGTGCCAGCAGTACTAGCGATGAGCAGTTCTTC
many,TRBV3-1,TRBJ2-6,NA,CASSQAGANVLTF,TGTGCCAGCAGCCAAGCTGGGGCCAACGTCCTGACTTTC
many,TRBV5-1,TRBJ2-5,TRBD2,CASTRRPSGSQETQYF,TGCGCCAGCACCCGGAGGCCTAGCGGGTCCCAAGAGACCCAGTACTTC
few,TRBV18,TRBJ2-5,TRBD1,CASSHKGQGETQYF,TGTGCCAGCTCCCACAAGGGACAGGGGGAGACCCAGTACTTC
few,TRBV25-1,TRBJ1-4,NA,CASSESGAKDEKLFF,TGTGCCAGCAGTGAATCAGGGGCGAAGGATGAAAAACTGTTTTTT
many,TRBV28,TRBJ1-1,TRBD1,CASRPGGAGTEAFF,TGTGCCAGCAGACCAGGGGGCGCGGGCACTGAAGCTTTCTTT
NA,TRBV20-1,TRBJ1-2,TRBD1,CSAPGQGPFGYTF,TGCAGTGCTCCGGGACAGGGACCTTTCGGCTACACCTTC
many,TRBV3-1,TRBJ2-7,NA,CASSQVGGAYEQYF,TGTGCCAGCAGCCAAGTAGGAGGGGCGTACGAGCAGTACTTC